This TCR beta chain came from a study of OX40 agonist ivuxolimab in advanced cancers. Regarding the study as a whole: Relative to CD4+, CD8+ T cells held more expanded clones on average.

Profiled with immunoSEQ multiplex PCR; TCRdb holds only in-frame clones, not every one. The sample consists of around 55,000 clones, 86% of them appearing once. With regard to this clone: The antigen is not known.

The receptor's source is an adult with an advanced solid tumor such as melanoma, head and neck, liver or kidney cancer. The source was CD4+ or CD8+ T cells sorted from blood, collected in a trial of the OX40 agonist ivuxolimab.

The CDR3 nucleotides are TGTGCCAGCAGCCCAATCGACATCTACGAGCAGTACTTC. Translation: CASSPIDIYEQYF. The V and J genes are TRBV7-9 and TRBJ2-7, with no clear D. Trimming cost V 5 bases and J 3 bases, with 11 bases left between them. Germline CDR1 reads SEHNR; CDR2 reads FQNEAQ (reference sequence). The CDR3 sequence is 13 residues long.